This T cell receptor (beta chain) was sequenced during a study of cytomegalovirus exposure and HLA in healthy donors. In the study overall: The approximately 690 first-cohort repertoires and the 120 or so validation repertoires shared the same platform, a later analysis reported.

Germline CDR1 SGHNT, CDR2 YYREEE (reference sequence). The CDR3 is 14 residues long. V lost 4 bases to trimming and J lost 7 bases, with 15 bases between them. Produced via immunoSEQ multiplex PCR; TCRdb's table is partial and in-frame only. This table has around 120,000 clones, about 90% appearing once. This clone showed up just once. The J gene is TRBJ2-1, the V gene TRBV5-4; D may be TRBD2 (5 bases). The origin of this receptor is a young woman in good health and CMV-seronegative. The sequencing input was PBMCs. Here the CDR3 reads CASSPVLVSNEQFF. CDR3 sequence (DNA): TGTGCCAGCAGCCCGGTACTAGTTTCGAATGAGCAGTTCTTC.